These 5 T cell receptor beta chains were all obtained from the same sample, sequenced in a study of T cell responses to AZD1222 COVID-19 vaccine. Here immunoSEQ multiplex PCR was the method, and the copy in TCRdb shows in-frame clones only, minus some. The data show some 200,000 clones, roughly 88% seen once. The sample was peripheral blood, taken on day 0 of AZD1222 vaccination. The receptors were gathered from an adult in good health.

The rearrangement uses TRBV28 and TRBJ2-7, with TRBD1 as a possible D gene (6 bases). The CDR3 has 15 residues. V lost 2 bases, J lost 2 bases, and 13 bases lay in between. Per germline, CDR1 MDHEN and CDR2 SYDVKM. Written as DNA, the CDR3 is TGTGCCAGCAGTTTAGGTTCCTGGACAGCCTACGAGCAGTACTTC. It codes for CASSLGSWTAYEQYF.

The rearrangement joins TRBV20-1 to TRBJ2-1; D possibly uses TRBD1 or TRBD2 (5 bases each). The CDR3 is 13 amino acids. Trimming left V 3 bases short and J 9 bases short, with 15 bases between. The germline V gene encodes CDR1 DFQATT and CDR2 SNEGSKA (reference sequence). In DNA form, the CDR3 reads TGCAGTGCTAGTAGGGGAGTTTCGGGTGAGCAGTTCTTC. It is translated as CSASRGVSGEQFF.

The rearrangement joins TRBV5-1 to TRBJ2-1; 10 nucleotides match TRBD2. CDR1 is SGHRS, CDR2 YFSETQ, per germline. V was pared by 5 bases and J by 5 bases, with 7 bases of the junction left unmatched. CDR3 length equals 15 residues. This CDR3 reads CASRPTSGTHNEQFF. Written as DNA, the CDR3 is TGCGCCAGCAGGCCTACTAGCGGGACGCACAATGAGCAGTTCTTC. The full variable domain, in which reference TRBV5-1 and TRBJ2-1 provide the parts outside the CDR3, is KAGVTQTPRYLIKTRGQQVTLSCSPISGHRSVSWYQQTPGQGLQFLFEYFSETQRNKGNFPGRFSGRQFSNSRSEMNVSTLELGDSALYLCASRPTSGTHNEQFFGPGTRLTVL.

This sequence joins TRBV5-5 and TRBJ1-1, with a tentative D call TRBD1 (6 bases). V lost 2 bases, J lost 4 bases, and 9 bases lay in between. The CDR3 covers 13 residues. The germline gives CDR1 SGHKS, CDR2 YYEKEE (reference sequence). This chain's CDR3 is CASSFGGLTEAFF. DNA of the CDR3: TGTGCCAGCAGCTTCGGGGGGCTCACTGAAGCTTTCTTT. The complete variable domain, with remaining parts taken from reference TRBV5-5 and TRBJ1-1, reads DAGVTQSPTHLIKTRGQQVTLRCSPISGHKSVSWYQQVLGQGPQFIFQYYEKEERGRGNFPDRFSARQFPNYSSELNVNALLLGDSALYLCASSFGGLTEAFFGQGTRLTVV.

This clone occurred a few times. The gene calls are TRBV3-1 (or the pseudogene TRBV3-2) and TRBJ1-2; TRBD1 aligns across 7 bases. CDR1 LGHDT and CDR2 YNNKEL come from the germline V gene (reference sequence). The ends lost 4 bases at V and 2 bases at J; junction bases unmatched: 4. This CDR3 comprises 14 residues. The CDR3 nucleotides are TGTGCCAGCAGCCCGGGACAGCCGAACTATGGCTACACCTTC. It specifies CASSPGQPNYGYTF.